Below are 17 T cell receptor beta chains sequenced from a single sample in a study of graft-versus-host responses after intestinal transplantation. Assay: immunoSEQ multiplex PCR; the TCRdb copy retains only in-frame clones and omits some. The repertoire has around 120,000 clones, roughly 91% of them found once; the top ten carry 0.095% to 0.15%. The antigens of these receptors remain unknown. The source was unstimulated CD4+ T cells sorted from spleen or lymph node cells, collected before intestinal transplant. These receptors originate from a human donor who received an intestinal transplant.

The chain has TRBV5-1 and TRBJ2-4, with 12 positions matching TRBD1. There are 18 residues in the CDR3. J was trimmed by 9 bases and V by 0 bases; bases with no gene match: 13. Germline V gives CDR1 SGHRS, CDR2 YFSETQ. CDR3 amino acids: CASSLVGGQGAPGGIQYF. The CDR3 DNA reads TGCGCCAGCAGCTTGGTAGGGGGACAGGGGGCACCGGGAGGCATTCAGTACTTC.

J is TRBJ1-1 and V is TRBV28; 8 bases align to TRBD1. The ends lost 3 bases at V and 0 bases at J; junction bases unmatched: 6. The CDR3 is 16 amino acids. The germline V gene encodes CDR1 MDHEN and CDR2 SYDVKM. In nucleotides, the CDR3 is TGTGCCAGCAGTTTGATTTCAGGGGGCATGAACACTGAAGCTTTCTTT. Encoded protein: CASSLISGGMNTEAFF.

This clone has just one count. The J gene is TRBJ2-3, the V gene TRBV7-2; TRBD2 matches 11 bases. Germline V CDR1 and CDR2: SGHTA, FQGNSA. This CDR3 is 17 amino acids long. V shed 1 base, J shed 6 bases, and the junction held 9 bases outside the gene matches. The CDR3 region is CASSLGGVAGGRDTQYF. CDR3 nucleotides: TGTGCCAGCAGCTTAGGCGGGGTAGCGGGAGGGAGGGATACGCAGTATTTT.

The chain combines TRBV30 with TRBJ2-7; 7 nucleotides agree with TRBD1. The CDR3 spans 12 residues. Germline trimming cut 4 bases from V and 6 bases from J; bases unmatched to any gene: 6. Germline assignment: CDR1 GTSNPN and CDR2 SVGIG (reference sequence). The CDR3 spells CAWNRGPFEQYF. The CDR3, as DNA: TGTGCCTGGAACAGGGGCCCCTTCGAGCAGTACTTC.

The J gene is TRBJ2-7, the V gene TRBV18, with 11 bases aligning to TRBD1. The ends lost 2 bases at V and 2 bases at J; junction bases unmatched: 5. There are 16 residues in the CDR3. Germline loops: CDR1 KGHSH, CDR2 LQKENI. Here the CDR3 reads CASSPFGTGGTYEQYF. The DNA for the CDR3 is TGTGCCAGCTCACCATTTGGGACAGGGGGTACCTACGAGCAGTACTTC.

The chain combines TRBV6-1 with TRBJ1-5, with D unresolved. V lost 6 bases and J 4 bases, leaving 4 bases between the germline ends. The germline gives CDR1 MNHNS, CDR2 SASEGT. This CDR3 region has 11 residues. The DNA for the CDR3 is TGTGCCAGCAGGCAAAATCAGCCCCAGCATTTT. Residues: CASRQNQPQHF.

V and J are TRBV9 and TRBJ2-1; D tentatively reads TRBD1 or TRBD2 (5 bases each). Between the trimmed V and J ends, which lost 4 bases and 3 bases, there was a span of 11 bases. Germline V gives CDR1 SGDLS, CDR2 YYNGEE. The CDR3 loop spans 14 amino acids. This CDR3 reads CASSLGRIYNEQFF. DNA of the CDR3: TGTGCCAGCAGCCTGGGACGGATCTACAATGAGCAGTTCTTC.

DNA for the CDR3: TGTGCCAGCAGCTTAGCATCGGGCTTTGAGAAGGCGCAGTATTTT. This translates into CASSLASGFEKAQYF. The V and J genes are TRBV7-9 and TRBJ2-3; D remains unclear. The CDR3 runs to 15 residues. V was clipped by 0 bases and J by 10 bases, with 17 bases between them. In germline, CDR1 is SEHNR, CDR2 FQNEAQ (reference sequence).

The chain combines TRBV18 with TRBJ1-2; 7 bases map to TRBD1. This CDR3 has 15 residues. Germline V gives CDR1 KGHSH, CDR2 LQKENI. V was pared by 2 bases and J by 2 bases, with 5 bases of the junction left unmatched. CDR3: CASSPSAQGNYGYTF. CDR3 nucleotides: TGTGCCAGCTCACCATCAGCACAGGGGAACTATGGCTACACCTTC.

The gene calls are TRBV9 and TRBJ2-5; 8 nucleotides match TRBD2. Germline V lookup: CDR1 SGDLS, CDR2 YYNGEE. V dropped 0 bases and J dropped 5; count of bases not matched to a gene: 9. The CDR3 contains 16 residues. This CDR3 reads CASSVAGLAIQETQYF. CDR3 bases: TGTGCCAGCAGCGTAGCCGGACTAGCAATACAGGAGACCCAGTACTTC.

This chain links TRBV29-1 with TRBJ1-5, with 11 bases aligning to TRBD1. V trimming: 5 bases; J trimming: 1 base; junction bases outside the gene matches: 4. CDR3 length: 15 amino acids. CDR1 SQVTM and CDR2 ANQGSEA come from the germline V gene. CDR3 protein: CSVSGTGGSNQPQHF. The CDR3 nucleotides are TGCAGCGTTTCCGGGACAGGGGGAAGCAATCAGCCCCAGCATTTT. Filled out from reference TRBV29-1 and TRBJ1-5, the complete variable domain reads SAVISQKPSRDICQRGTSLTIQCQVDSQVTMMFWYRQQPGQSLTLIATANQGSEATYESGFVIDKFPISRPNLTFSTLTVSNMSPEDSSIYLCSVSGTGGSNQPQHFGDGTRLSIL.

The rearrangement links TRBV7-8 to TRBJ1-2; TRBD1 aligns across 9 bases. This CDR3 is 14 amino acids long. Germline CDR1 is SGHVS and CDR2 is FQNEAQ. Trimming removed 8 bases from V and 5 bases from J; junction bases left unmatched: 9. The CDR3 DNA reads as TGTGCCAGCGTACAGGGGGCGGGCCATTATGGCTACACCTTC. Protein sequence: CASVQGAGHYGYTF.

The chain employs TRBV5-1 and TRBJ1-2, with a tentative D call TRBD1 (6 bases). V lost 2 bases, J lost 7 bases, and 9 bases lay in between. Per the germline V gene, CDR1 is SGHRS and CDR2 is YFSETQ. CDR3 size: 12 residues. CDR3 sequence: CASSLQGPGYTF. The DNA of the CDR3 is TGCGCCAGCAGCTTACAGGGTCCTGGCTACACCTTC. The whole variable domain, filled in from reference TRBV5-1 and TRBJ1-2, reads KAGVTQTPRYLIKTRGQQVTLSCSPISGHRSVSWYQQTPGQGLQFLFEYFSETQRNKGNFPGRFSGRQFSNSRSEMNVSTLELGDSALYLCASSLQGPGYTFGSGTRLTVV.

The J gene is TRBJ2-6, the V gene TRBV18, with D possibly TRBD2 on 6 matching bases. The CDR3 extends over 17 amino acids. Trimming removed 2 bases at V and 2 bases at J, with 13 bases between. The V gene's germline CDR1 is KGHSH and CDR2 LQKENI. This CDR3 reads CASSPWRERTGANVLTF. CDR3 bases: TGTGCCAGCTCACCATGGAGGGAACGAACTGGGGCCAACGTCCTGACTTTC.

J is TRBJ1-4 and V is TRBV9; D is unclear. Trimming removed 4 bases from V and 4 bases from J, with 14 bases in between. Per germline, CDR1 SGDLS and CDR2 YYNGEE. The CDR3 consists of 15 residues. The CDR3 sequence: CASSLWGGLNEKLFF. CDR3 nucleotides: TGTGCCAGCAGCCTCTGGGGAGGGCTTAATGAAAAACTGTTTTTT.

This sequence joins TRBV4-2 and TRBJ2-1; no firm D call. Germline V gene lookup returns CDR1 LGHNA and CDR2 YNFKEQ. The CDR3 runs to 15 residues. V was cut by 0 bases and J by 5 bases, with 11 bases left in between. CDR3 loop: CASSQENGQNNEQFF. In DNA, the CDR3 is TGTGCCAGCAGCCAAGAAAATGGCCAGAACAATGAGCAGTTCTTC.

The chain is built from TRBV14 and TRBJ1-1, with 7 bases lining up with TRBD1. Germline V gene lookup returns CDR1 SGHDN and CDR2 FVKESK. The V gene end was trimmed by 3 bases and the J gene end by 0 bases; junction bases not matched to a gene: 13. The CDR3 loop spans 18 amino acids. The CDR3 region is CASSHGPGQSRMNTEAFF. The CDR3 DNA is TGTGCCAGCAGCCACGGGCCGGGACAGTCTCGCATGAACACTGAAGCTTTCTTT.